The next 24 T cell receptor beta chains were all read from a single sample in a study of T cells in Graves' hyperthyroidism and ophthalmopathy. It was RNA transcripts that yielded the amplified TCR beta CDR3 regions. During a first-round RT-PCR of the TCR CDR3, the HTBI primer set was used. TCRdb recomputed calls from the multiplex PCR reads with MiXCR, one row per CDR3 protein. Counted here are more than 500,000 distinct CDR3 sequences, 14% occurring once; the ten biggest clones make up approximately 13%. Sequencing used blood. The receptors derive from a woman aged 40 to 50 with Graves' hyperthyroidism.

This clonotype occurred a few times. This rearrangement joins TRBV25-1 to TRBJ1-2; TRBD1 matches at 8 bases. This CDR3 region has 15 residues. The germline CDR1 and CDR2 sequences are MGHDK and SYGVNS. The trim removed 7 bases at V and 0 bases at J, leaving 7 bases unmatched. CDR3 loop: CASTPTGATNYGYTF. The CDR3 nucleotides read TGTGCCAGCACTCCGACAGGGGCAACTAACTATGGCTACACCTTC.

The chain is built from TRBV2 and TRBJ2-7; no reliable D call. This CDR3 contains 16 residues. Germline V gene data show CDR1 as SNHLY and CDR2 as FYNNEI. Trimming removed 1 base at V and 2 bases at J, with 15 bases between. This CDR3 is CASSEGWIGSTYEQYF. CDR3 bases: TGTGCCAGCAGTGAAGGGTGGATAGGGTCGACCTACGAGCAGTACTTC.

V is TRBV14 and J is TRBJ1-1; unclear D gene. V lost 4 bases to trimming and J lost 5 bases, with 20 bases between them. The germline V gene has CDR1 SGHDN and CDR2 FVKESK. This CDR3 contains 16 residues. Written as DNA, the CDR3 is TGTGCCAGCAGCCCTACACGGACGCTAAAAGGGACTGAAGCTTTCTTT. Amino acids: CASSPTRTLKGTEAFF.

This chain uses TRBV5-6 with TRBJ1-5, with 8 bases that match TRBD1. The germline CDR1 and CDR2 sequences are SGHDT and YYEEEE. J lost 1 base, V lost 3 bases, and 3 bases had no gene match. This CDR3 has 15 amino acids. CDR3 coding DNA: TGTGCCAGCAGCTGGACAGGGAGCAGCAATCAGCCCCAGCATTTT. Its translation is CASSWTGSSNQPQHF.

There are a few counts of this clonotype. A much bigger clone sits one base away, suggesting this may be a read error. The rearrangement joins TRBV20-1 to TRBJ2-5, with D possibly TRBD2 on 5 matching bases. Germline V lookup: CDR1 DFQATT, CDR2 SNEGSKA (reference sequence). There are 14 residues in the CDR3. The CDR3: CNASLREERETQYF. CDR3 nucleotide sequence: TGCAATGCTAGTTTGAGGGAAGAAAGAGAGACCCAGTACTTC.

The V and J genes are TRBV7-9 and TRBJ2-3; D is perhaps TRBD1 or TRBD2 (5 bases each). Germline V lookup: CDR1 SEHNR, CDR2 FQNEAQ (reference sequence). V dropped 0 bases and J dropped 9 bases, with 13 bases sitting between them. The CDR3 runs to 14 residues. The CDR3: CASSLARDPGTQYF. The CDR3 DNA follows: TGTGCCAGCAGCTTAGCCCGGGACCCTGGGACGCAGTATTTT.

On this clonotype itself: This may arise from a read error, as a much more abundant clone is one base away. This CDR3 fails to terminate in the conserved phenylalanine or tryptophan, so it likely reflects a read error. The chain is built from TRBV18 and TRBJ2-1; the match to TRBD1 covers 7 bases. Germline trimming cut 2 bases from V and 3 bases from J; bases unmatched to any gene: 4. The germline CDR1 and CDR2 sequences are KGHSH and LQKENI. The CDR3 has 15 residues. This CDR3 reads CASSPRGQFYNEQFI. In DNA, the CDR3 is TGTGCCAGCTCACCAAGGGGACAGTTCTACAATGAGCAGTTCATC.

This clonotype has a count of ten or more. The chain employs TRBV12-3 or TRBV12-4 and TRBJ1-2; possibly TRBD1 for D (5 bases). The CDR3 consists of 13 residues. V was shortened by 6 bases and J by 3 bases, with 11 bases between the two germline ends. The CDR3 spells CASRPGTYYGYTF. CDR3 nucleotide sequence: TGTGCCAGCAGACCCGGGACCTACTATGGCTACACCTTC.

At least ten counts were recorded for this clonotype. The chain combines TRBV5-1 with TRBJ2-7; TRBD1 matches at 10 bases. The CDR3 has 17 amino acids. Germline V lookup: CDR1 SGHRS, CDR2 YFSETQ. Germline trimming cut 3 bases from V and 3 bases from J; bases unmatched to any gene: 12. CDR3 sequence (DNA): TGCGCCAGCAGCTGGGACCCCCGACAGGGGGCTAGCTACGAGCAGTACTTC. Translated: CASSWDPRQGASYEQYF.

The chain is built from TRBV7-8 and TRBJ2-5; D is possibly TRBD2 (6 bases). The CDR3 has 16 amino acids. The V gene lost 0 bases and the J gene lost 4 bases, with 15 bases spanning the gap. Germline CDR1 and CDR2: SGHVS and FQNEAQ. The CDR3 spells CASSLASGGIRETQYF. CDR3 nucleotide sequence: TGTGCCAGCAGCTTAGCTTCTGGCGGGATCCGAGAGACCCAGTACTTC.

This clonotype was recorded at least ten times. V usage is TRBV7-3 and J usage is TRBJ2-1; D is perhaps TRBD1 (5 bases). The CDR3 length is 18 residues. V gave up 3 bases and J gave up 5 bases, with 23 bases separating them. The germline CDR1 and CDR2 sequences are SGHTA and FQGTGA. The DNA of the CDR3 is TGTGCCAGCAGCTTGAATTTGATAACTAAGCTAGGGGACAATGAGCAGTTCTTC. Encoded protein: CASSLNLITKLGDNEQFF.

The chain uses TRBV5-4 and TRBJ2-3, with 8 bases aligning to TRBD1. Trimming at V came to 0 bases and at J to 5 bases, leaving 14 bases not matched to a gene. Looked up from germline, CDR1 is SGHNT and CDR2 is YYREEE (reference sequence). The CDR3 length is 18 residues. CDR3 coding DNA: TGTGCCAGCAGCTTGGGGAGAGGGACAGGACAGCTCAGAGATACGCAGTATTTT. It codes for CASSLGRGTGQLRDTQYF.

At least ten counts were recorded for this clonotype. The rearrangement links TRBV7-2 to TRBJ2-5, with 10 bases aligning to TRBD2. The V gene's germline CDR1 is SGHTA and CDR2 FQGNSA. CDR3 length equals 16 residues. The V and J ends lost 2 bases and 2 bases, in that order; junction bases with no gene match: 5. CDR3 coding DNA: TGTGCCAGCAGCTTATGGACTAGCGGTAAACAAGAGACCCAGTACTTC. This sequence encodes CASSLWTSGKQETQYF.

The genes are TRBV5-8 and TRBJ2-4, with TRBD2 as a possible D gene (5 bases). V shed 6 bases and J shed 0 bases, with 19 bases lying between them. The CDR3 length is 17 residues. The germline V gene has CDR1 SGHTS and CDR2 YDEGEE. The CDR3 loop is CASNNPRSGIAKNIQYF. CDR3 in DNA: TGTGCCAGCAACAACCCCCGGTCGGGGATAGCCAAAAACATTCAGTACTTC. The whole variable domain, remainder taken from reference TRBV5-8 and TRBJ2-4, is EAGVTQSPTHLIKTRGQQATLRCSPISGHTSVYWYQQALGLGLQFLLWYDEGEERNRGNFPPRFSGRQFPNYSSELNVNALELEDSALYLCASNNPRSGIAKNIQYFGAGTRLSVL.

This clonotype was counted at least ten times. The chain carries TRBV7-8 and TRBJ1-1, with D hard to call. Trimming left V 3 bases short and J 5 bases short, with 7 bases between. Germline V lookup: CDR1 SGHVS, CDR2 FQNEAQ. The CDR3 covers 12 residues. In DNA form, the CDR3 reads TGTGCCAGCAGCTTCAGTGGGACTGAAGCTTTCTTT. Amino acids: CASSFSGTEAFF.

This clonotype was seen repeatedly, ten times or more. CDR3 in amino acids: CASIIQGKGTEAFF. In DNA, the CDR3 is TGTGCCAGCATTATACAGGGGAAAGGCACTGAAGCTTTCTTT. This chain uses TRBV12-3 or TRBV12-4 with TRBJ1-1; 7 positions agree with TRBD1. V dropped 7 bases and J dropped 4; count of bases not matched to a gene: 9. The CDR3 consists of 14 residues.

In its sample, this clonotype was seen a few times. The rearrangement links TRBV5-1 to TRBJ2-2; 12 nucleotides align to TRBD1. Germline lookup yields CDR1 SGHRS and CDR2 YFSETQ. Germline trimming cut 5 bases from V and 6 bases from J; bases unmatched to any gene: 5. The CDR3 totals 15 residues. The DNA for the CDR3 is TGCGCCAGCAGAGGGACAGGGGGCGTCCCCGGGGAGCTGTTTTTT. Its translation: CASRGTGGVPGELFF.

This clonotype was observed at least ten times. J is TRBJ1-5 and V is TRBV28; 9 nucleotides align to TRBD1. CDR3 length equals 15 residues. After removal of 6 bases from V and 7 bases from J, the junction contained 10 bases not matched to a gene. CDR1 is MDHEN, CDR2 SYDVKM, per germline. CDR3 region: CASRPGTGNGQPQHF. For the CDR3, the DNA is TGTGCCAGCAGGCCCGGGACAGGGAATGGGCAGCCCCAGCATTTT.

This clonotype was detected only a few times. The chain has TRBV7-8 and TRBJ2-5; 9 bases are a match to TRBD1. Germline assignment: CDR1 SGHVS and CDR2 FQNEAQ. The CDR3 spans 13 residues. With V trimmed by 11 bases and J by 4 bases, 8 bases remained unmatched. The CDR3 nucleotides read TGTGCCGTTAACAGGGGGCCTGTAGAGACCCAGTACTTC. Residues: CAVNRGPVETQYF.

This clonotype was observed a single time. The rearrangement joins TRBV5-1 to TRBJ1-2; TRBD1 aligns across 12 bases. Trimming removed 4 bases from V and 5 bases from J; junction bases left unmatched: 15. The CDR3 runs to 18 residues. CDR1 and CDR2 from the germline V gene are SGHRS and YFSETQ. The CDR3: CASSEKSGQGAEGYGYTF. CDR3 DNA: TGCGCCAGCAGCGAAAAGTCGGGACAGGGGGCGGAGGGGTATGGCTACACCTTC.

Remarks on this clonotype: With a much larger clone just one base away, this may be a read error. The V and J genes are TRBV7-8 and TRBJ1-1, with no clear D. CDR3 length: 14 residues. Germline V CDR1 and CDR2: SGHVS, FQNEAQ. V was shortened by 6 bases and J by 0 bases, with 11 bases between the two germline ends. As DNA, the CDR3 is TGTGCCAGCAGACCCTGGACGGTGAACACTGAAGCTTTCTTT. Translating it yields CASRPWTVNTEAFF.

This clonotype was counted at least ten times. The gene calls are TRBV28 and TRBJ2-7; D might be TRBD1 (8 bases). The CDR3 totals 16 residues. In germline, CDR1 is MDHEN, CDR2 SYDVKM. Between the trimmed V and J ends, which lost 3 bases and 4 bases, there was a span of 19 bases. The CDR3 reads CASSLGGTGRGYEQYF. DNA of the CDR3: TGTGCCAGCAGTTTGGGAGGGACAGGTCGAGGTTACGAGCAGTACTTC.

This clonotype was detected many times. The DNA for the CDR3 is TGTGCCAGCAGCTTAACCCCGGACAGGGGGACAGAGACCCAGTACTTC. It yields the protein CASSLTPDRGTETQYF. This sequence joins TRBV7-3 and TRBJ2-5, with 10 nucleotides matching TRBD1. The length of the CDR3 is 16 residues. CDR1 and CDR2 from the germline V gene are SGHTA and FQGTGA. The ends lost 0 bases at V and 4 bases at J; junction bases unmatched: 5.

Concerning this clonotype itself: Being one base from a much bigger clone, this may be a read error. This sequence joins TRBV11-1 and TRBJ1-1; no clear D. Trimming stripped 0 bases from V and 8 bases from J, with 10 bases between. The germline gives CDR1 SGHAT, CDR2 FQDESV (reference sequence). The CDR3 is 13 amino acids. The CDR3 reads CASSLAPDGEAFF. CDR3 DNA: TGTGCCAGCAGCTTAGCCCCGGACGGGGAAGCTTTCTTT.